This T cell receptor (beta chain) was retrieved from a study of blood T cell repertoires in COVID-19. This clone occurred once. Here immunoSEQ multiplex PCR was the method, and the copy in TCRdb shows in-frame clones only, minus some. This table has around 180,000 clones, under 90% appearing once. The receptor comes from a man between 50 and 59 years old who had recovered from COVID-19. The sequenced sample was PBMCs or T cells enriched from blood (not recorded which).

The CDR3 nucleotides are TGTGCCAGCGCCCTGCCGTTTACAGGGGCTGGGGCCAACGTCCTGACTTTC. Translation gives CASALPFTGAGANVLTF. The chain recombines TRBV18 with TRBJ2-6; TRBD1 agrees at 7 bases. This CDR3 has 17 amino acids. V was pared by 8 bases and J by 2 bases, with 12 bases of the junction left unmatched. Germline V gene data show CDR1 as KGHSH and CDR2 as LQKENI. The entire variable domain, with the rest obtained from reference TRBV18 and TRBJ2-6, is as follows: NAGVMQNPRHLVRRRGQEARLRCSPMKGHSHVYWYRQLPEEGLKFMVYLQKENIIDESGMPKERFSAEFPKEGPSILRIQQVVRGDSAAYFCASALPFTGAGANVLTFGAGSRLTVL.